One sample yielded the 7 T cell receptor beta chains listed below, sequenced in a study of T cell repertoires in cytomegalovirus infection. TCRdb analysed the reads with MiXCR anew, one entry per CDR3 protein. The profile covers fewer than 200,000 distinct CDR3 sequences, with more than 9% appearing a single time and roughly 5.1% taken by the ten largest. The sequenced sample consisted of PBMCs. These receptors came from a human donor in good health (CMV status not recorded). Some clones in this sample may be carry-over from other donors' samples.

The table lists this clonotype with many counts. The rearrangement uses TRBV7-2 and TRBJ2-3; 13 bases align to TRBD2. V lost 4 bases and J lost 5; bases outside the gene matches: 6. CDR1 is SGHTA and CDR2 is FQGNSA in the germline V gene. The CDR3 spans 16 residues. The CDR3 is CASSSRLAGGRDTQYF. DNA of the CDR3: TGTGCCAGCAGCTCACGACTAGCGGGAGGTAGAGATACGCAGTATTTT.

This clonotype has only a few counts. The V and J genes are TRBV6-6 and TRBJ2-1; no definite D call. The V end lost 8 bases, the J end lost 4 bases, and 12 bases lay between the germline ends. This CDR3 is 13 amino acids long. CDR1 and CDR2 (germline): MNHNY, SVGAGI (reference sequence). The CDR3 bases are TGTGCCAGCCAGCCCGATCCGTACAATGAGCAGTTCTTC. Its translation is CASQPDPYNEQFF.

The chain combines TRBV5-4 with TRBJ2-7; 7 bases line up with TRBD2. The CDR3 has 14 residues. Unmatched junction bases numbered 10, after V lost 4 bases and J lost 6 bases. CDR1 and CDR2 (germline): SGHNT, YYREEE (reference sequence). In nucleotides, the CDR3 is TGTGCCAGCAGCCCCCCGGGGGGTGCCCGCGAGCAGTACTTC. Its protein is CASSPPGGAREQYF. Full variable domain (missing parts from reference TRBV5-4 and TRBJ2-7): ETGVTQSPTHLIKTRGQQVTLRCSSQSGHNTVSWYQQALGQGPQFIFQYYREEENGRGNFPPRFSGLQFPNYSSELNVNALELDDSALYLCASSPPGGAREQYFGPGTRLTVT.

This sequence joins TRBV19 and TRBJ2-4; D remains unclear. V gave up 4 bases and J gave up 10 bases, with 17 bases separating them. The CDR3 is 14 amino acids. The germline gives CDR1 LNHDA, CDR2 SQIVND (reference sequence). The CDR3 nucleotides are TGTGCCAGTAGTACCCCCCCCCCAAACCCAATTCAGTACTTC. As protein: CASSTPPPNPIQYF.

This clonotype came up a few times. This rearrangement joins TRBV5-6 to TRBJ2-7; TRBD2 matches at 16 bases. This CDR3 has 17 amino acids. Germline CDR1 is SGHDT and CDR2 is YYEEEE. The trim removed 5 bases at V and 5 bases at J, leaving 10 bases unmatched. The CDR3 DNA is TGTGCCAGCAGATCGGGACTAGCGGGAGGGAGAATGAACGAGCAGTACTTC. Translation: CASRSGLAGGRMNEQYF.

The chain's CDR3 is CASSSRLGIGQQFF. In DNA, the CDR3 is TGTGCCAGCAGCTCACGACTGGGGATAGGACAGCAGTTCTTC. V is TRBV7-3 and J is TRBJ2-1, with unresolved D. Trimming cost V 4 bases and J 11 bases, with 18 bases left between them. CDR1 is SGHTA, CDR2 FQGTGA, per germline. The CDR3 runs 14 residues.

This clonotype was found many times. The rearrangement uses TRBV7-6 and TRBJ2-1; a possible D gene is TRBD2 (6 bases). Looked up from germline, CDR1 is SGHVS and CDR2 is FNYEAQ. This CDR3 has 17 amino acids. V lost 5 bases, J lost 9 bases, and 26 bases lay in between. The CDR3 bases are TGTGCCAGCAGCCTACTCATAGCGGTGGGTAAAGACAGTGAGCAGTTCTTC. Protein sequence: CASSLLIAVGKDSEQFF.